This T cell receptor beta chain appears in the sequencing data of a study of blood T cells in healthy people across ages. In this sample, this clonotype turned up a few times. This CDR3 region has 15 residues. J was trimmed by 4 bases and V by 0 bases; bases with no gene match: 5. The germline V gene encodes CDR1 SGHRS and CDR2 YFSETQ. It was with a sample-barcoded 5' primer and a J-beta primer mix that a second PCR of about 6 to 12 cycles was run. TCRdb reprocessed the 5' RACE reads with MiXCR, giving one entry per CDR3 protein. Altogether under 1,000,000 distinct CDR3 sequences are present, under 40% being singletons, with the ten largest covering 10% to 15%.

The specimen sequenced was blood. This chain uses TRBV5-1 with TRBJ1-2, with 8 bases lining up with TRBD1. This receptor was identified in a man between 18 and 35 years old in good health. The CDR3 is CASSLVTGQVYGYTF. The CDR3 bases are TGCGCCAGCAGCTTGGTTACGGGACAGGTCTATGGCTACACCTTC.